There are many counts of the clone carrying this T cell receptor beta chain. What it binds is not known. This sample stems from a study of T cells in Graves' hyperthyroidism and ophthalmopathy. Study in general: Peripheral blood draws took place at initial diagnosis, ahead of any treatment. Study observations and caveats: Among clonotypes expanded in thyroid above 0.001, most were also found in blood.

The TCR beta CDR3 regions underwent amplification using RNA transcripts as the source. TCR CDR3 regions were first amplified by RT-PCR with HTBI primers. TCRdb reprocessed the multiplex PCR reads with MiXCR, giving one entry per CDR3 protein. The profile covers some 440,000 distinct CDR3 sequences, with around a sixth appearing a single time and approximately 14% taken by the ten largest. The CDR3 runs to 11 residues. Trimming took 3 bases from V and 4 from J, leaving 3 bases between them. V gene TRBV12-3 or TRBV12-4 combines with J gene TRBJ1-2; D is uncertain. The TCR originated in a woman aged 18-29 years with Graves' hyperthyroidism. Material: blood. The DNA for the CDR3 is TGTGCCAGCAGTTTCCCCTATGGCTACACCTTC. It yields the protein CASSFPYGYTF.